This TCR beta chain appears in the sequencing data of a study of beta chain features in type 1 diabetes. Study-wide findings and caveats: Unsettled here was the matter of whether HLA type influences TCRB rearrangement. TCRB CDR3 length was moderately but significantly reduced in all four CD4+ subsets of Type 1 diabetes patients. PCR might show a preference for shorter templates, equally across patients and controls.

The sequenced template was cDNA made from the entire isolated RNA. The table came from immunoSEQ multiplex PCR; TCRdb's copy has only in-frame clones and leaves some out. The sample includes 100,000 to 150,000 clones, approximately 9% of them seen just once. This clone was picked up a small number of times. As yet, its antigen is unknown. A CD45RO/CCR7/CD25/CD127/CD95/CD27 panel sorted naive, central memory, regulatory and stem cell-like memory CD4+ cells. Germline V gene data show CDR1 as MNHNS and CDR2 as SASEGT. There are 13 residues in the CDR3. V lost 7 bases, J lost 0 bases, and 10 bases lay in between.

This clonotype was obtained from a man under 40 with type 1 diabetes. The specimen sequenced was central memory CD4+ T cells from blood. The chain carries TRBV6-1 and TRBJ2-7; unclear D gene. For the CDR3, the DNA is TGTGCCAGCAACCTGGCAAACTCCTACGAGCAGTACTTC. Translation gives CASNLANSYEQYF.